This T cell receptor (beta chain) emerged from a study of CD8 T cells in ankylosing spondylitis. Study-level results: In ankylosing spondylitis patients, matched synovial fluid reportedly showed significant enrichment of disease-linked clones. Typical of ankylosing spondylitis blood, it appeared, was a TCR beta motif of eight highly homologous variants.

With respect to this clonotype: Its antigen is unidentified.

5'-RACE, quantitative and with molecular barcodes, yielded the TCR beta libraries. TCRdb reprocessed the 5' RACE reads with MiXCR, giving one entry per CDR3 protein. The sample has roughly 160,000 distinct CDR3 sequences; approximately 10% are singletons. CDR3 length: 15 residues. Germline V gene sequence: CDR1 MNHEY, CDR2 SVGAGI. The trim removed 2 bases at V and 3 bases at J, leaving 5 bases unmatched. This TCR was recovered from a male donor with ankylosing spondylitis or in good health (not recorded which). Input material: blood, either unsorted or a sorted T cell fraction (not recorded which). This chain uses TRBV6-5 with TRBJ2-7; TRBD1 matches 9 bases. In DNA form, the CDR3 reads TGTGCCAGCAGTTACCCCGGACAGGGGAACTACGAGCAGTACTTC. Protein sequence: CASSYPGQGNYEQYF.